The 18 T cell receptor beta chains below come from one sample, sequenced in a study of T cell changes during pregnancy in multiple sclerosis. The repertoire was sequenced with immunoSEQ multiplex PCR; TCRdb's copy has only in-frame clones and lacks some. The sample holds 120,000 or so clones; about 93% are singletons and the top ten take under 7%. The sample was peripheral blood, taken before pregnancy. The receptor set was obtained from a female donor with multiple sclerosis, enrolled in a pregnancy study.

This chain joins TRBV6-1 and TRBJ2-7, with D unclear. V dropped 6 bases and J dropped 0 bases, with 9 bases sitting between them. The CDR3 sequence is 13 residues long. CDR1 is MNHNS and CDR2 is SASEGT in the germline V gene. CDR3 residues: CASSQSSSYEQYF. The CDR3 DNA sequence: TGTGCCAGCAGCCAGTCTAGCTCCTACGAGCAGTACTTC.

The rearrangement links TRBV6-5 to TRBJ1-1, with 7 nucleotides matching TRBD1. In germline, CDR1 is MNHEY, CDR2 SVGAGI. The V segment lost 10 bases and the J segment 4 bases; nucleotides outside the gene matches: 9. The CDR3 has 13 residues. The CDR3 loop reads CAISQGLSTEAFF. CDR3 DNA: TGTGCCATCTCACAGGGGTTGAGCACTGAAGCTTTCTTT.

CDR3 in amino acids: CASSPLTEGLDTEAFF. Written as DNA, the CDR3 is TGCGCCAGCAGCCCCCTTACGGAGGGTTTGGACACTGAAGCTTTCTTT. This chain uses TRBV4-1 with TRBJ1-1; D ambiguous. V dropped 4 bases and J dropped 3 bases, with 18 bases sitting between them. This CDR3 has 16 residues. The germline V gene has CDR1 MGHRA and CDR2 YSYEKL.

V is TRBV2 and J is TRBJ2-7; D possibly corresponds to TRBD1 (6 bases). The length of the CDR3 is 12 residues. Trimming took 6 bases from V and 3 from J, leaving 9 bases between them. Per the germline V gene, CDR1 is SNHLY and CDR2 is FYNNEI. CDR3 sequence: CASRDRYYEQYF. The CDR3 DNA reads as TGTGCCAGCAGGGACAGATACTACGAGCAGTACTTC.

The V gene is TRBV5-4, the J gene TRBJ2-2, with TRBD1 identical over 9 bases. Germline assignment: CDR1 SGHNT and CDR2 YYREEE (reference sequence). This CDR3 spans 15 amino acids. V gave up 3 bases and J gave up 1 base; unmatched junction bases: 1. The CDR3 sequence is CASSWGQGNTGELFF. The DNA of the CDR3 is TGTGCCAGCAGCTGGGGACAGGGGAACACCGGGGAGCTGTTTTTT. Full variable domain (rest looked up from reference TRBV5-4 and TRBJ2-2): ETGVTQSPTHLIKTRGQQVTLRCSSQSGHNTVSWYQQALGQGPQFIFQYYREEENGRGNFPPRFSGLQFPNYSSELNVNALELDDSALYLCASSWGQGNTGELFFGEGSRLTVL.

In DNA form, the CDR3 reads TGTGCCAGCAGTGGACAGGGTTGGTACGAGCAGTACTTC. The encoded protein is CASSGQGWYEQYF. The chain joins TRBV27 to TRBJ2-7, with TRBD1 matching over 8 bases. The trim removed 5 bases at V and 4 bases at J, leaving 4 bases unmatched. Germline-derived CDR1 and CDR2 are MNHEY and SMNVEV (reference sequence). CDR3 length equals 13 residues.

This clone is a singleton in its sample. The chain joins TRBV9 to TRBJ1-3, with D possibly TRBD1 on 5 matching bases. The germline V gene has CDR1 SGDLS and CDR2 YYNGEE. Trimming took 4 bases from V and 4 from J, leaving 18 bases between them. This CDR3 spans 16 amino acids. The CDR3 region is CASSTQTGVAGNTIYF. The CDR3 nucleotides read TGTGCCAGCAGCACCCAAACAGGAGTAGCCGGAAACACCATATATTTT.

The chain recombines TRBV5-1 with TRBJ1-4, with D unclear. Trimming took 4 bases from V and 0 from J, leaving 10 bases between them. The CDR3 runs 15 residues. The germline V gene encodes CDR1 SGHRS and CDR2 YFSETQ. The CDR3 DNA reads TGCGCCAGCAGCATGGATCCAGCAACTAATGAAAAACTGTTTTTT. This codes for CASSMDPATNEKLFF.

The chain joins TRBV30 to TRBJ2-3, with D tentatively TRBD2 (5 bases). CDR1 is GTSNPN, CDR2 SVGIG, per germline (reference sequence). The length of the CDR3 is 12 residues. The V end lost 0 bases, the J end lost 7 bases, and 8 bases lay between the germline ends. The chain's CDR3 is CAWSVTGNTQYF. The CDR3 region has the DNA TGTGCCTGGAGTGTAACGGGAAATACGCAGTATTTT.

This rearrangement joins TRBV6-5 to TRBJ2-3, with TRBD2 identical over 7 bases. The CDR3 has 14 amino acids. The trim removed 5 bases at V and 0 bases at J, leaving 2 bases unmatched. Germline V gives CDR1 MNHEY, CDR2 SVGAGI. In nucleotides, the CDR3 is TGTGCCAGCAGTGACGGGGGGAGCACAGATACGCAGTATTTT. Translation: CASSDGGSTDTQYF.

The chain carries TRBV19 and TRBJ2-3; the match to TRBD1 covers 7 bases. Looked up from germline, CDR1 is LNHDA and CDR2 is SQIVND (reference sequence). The V and J ends lost 4 bases and 1 base, in that order; junction bases with no gene match: 11. The CDR3 sequence is 17 residues long. Here the CDR3 reads CASSNPGQLIGTDTQYF. CDR3 bases: TGTGCCAGTAGTAATCCGGGACAGTTGATAGGCACAGATACGCAGTATTTT.

The CDR3: CASSEVTAAVDTQYF. CDR3 DNA sequence: TGTGCCAGCAGTGAAGTAACCGCGGCAGTAGATACGCAGTATTTT. The chain carries TRBV6-1 and TRBJ2-3, with D unclear. Germline lookup yields CDR1 MNHNS and CDR2 SASEGT. Trimming cost V 1 base and J 5 bases, with 13 bases left between them. The CDR3 extends over 15 amino acids.

The chain employs TRBV19 and TRBJ2-7, with D possibly matching TRBD1 (5 bases). Looked up from germline, CDR1 is LNHDA and CDR2 is SQIVND (reference sequence). There are 14 residues in the CDR3. Trimming stripped 3 bases from V and 0 bases from J, with 9 bases between. In nucleotides, the CDR3 is TGTGCCAGTAGTATGGGGCAGGTCTCCTACGAGCAGTACTTC. This encodes CASSMGQVSYEQYF.

The chain links TRBV19 to TRBJ1-6; no firm D call. The CDR3 totals 16 residues. V was cut by 4 bases and J by 4 bases, with 14 bases left in between. Per germline, CDR1 LNHDA and CDR2 SQIVND (reference sequence). CDR3: CASSTRTGVYNSPLHF. The CDR3 coding sequence is TGTGCCAGTAGTACCCGGACTGGCGTTTATAATTCACCCCTCCACTTT.

The V call is TRBV7-2, the J call TRBJ1-2; 8 bases are a match to TRBD1. The CDR3 totals 14 residues. Trimming took 7 bases from V and 4 from J; bases not matched to a gene: 8. Germline CDR1 reads SGHTA; CDR2 reads FQGNSA. CDR3 amino acids: CASTVPGGVYGYTF. The CDR3 DNA reads TGTGCCAGCACCGTTCCAGGGGGCGTCTATGGCTACACCTTC. Full variable domain (outside the CDR3, taken from reference TRBV7-2 and TRBJ1-2): GAGVSQSPSNKVTEKGKDVELRCDPISGHTALYWYRQSLGQGLEFLIYFQGNSAPDKSGLPSDRFSAERTGGSVSTLTIQRTQQEDSAVYLCASTVPGGVYGYTFGSGTRLTVV.

The chain carries TRBV5-6 and TRBJ2-5; 7 bases align to TRBD2. Looked up from germline, CDR1 is SGHDT and CDR2 is YYEEEE. The CDR3 totals 12 residues. The V segment lost 0 bases and the J segment 9 bases; nucleotides outside the gene matches: 2. CDR3 protein: CASSLARGAQYF. CDR3 nucleotides: TGTGCCAGCAGCTTGGCCCGGGGGGCCCAGTACTTC.

The genes are TRBV7-3 and TRBJ2-7, with 7 bases identical to TRBD2. From germline, CDR1 is SGHTA and CDR2 FQGTGA. This CDR3 has 14 residues. Trimming took 4 bases from V and 3 from J; bases not matched to a gene: 6. The CDR3 bases are TGTGCCAGCAGCTCAAGCGGGGCGAGCTACGAGCAGTACTTC. It yields the protein CASSSSGASYEQYF.

V is TRBV5-1 and J is TRBJ1-4; 8 bases line up with TRBD1. The germline V gene has CDR1 SGHRS and CDR2 YFSETQ. Losses at the gene ends were 5 bases for V and 8 bases for J; bases not matched to a gene: 11. CDR3 length equals 15 residues. The CDR3: CASRQTGAWGEKLFF. The CDR3 DNA sequence: TGCGCCAGCAGACAGACAGGGGCCTGGGGGGAAAAACTGTTTTTT.